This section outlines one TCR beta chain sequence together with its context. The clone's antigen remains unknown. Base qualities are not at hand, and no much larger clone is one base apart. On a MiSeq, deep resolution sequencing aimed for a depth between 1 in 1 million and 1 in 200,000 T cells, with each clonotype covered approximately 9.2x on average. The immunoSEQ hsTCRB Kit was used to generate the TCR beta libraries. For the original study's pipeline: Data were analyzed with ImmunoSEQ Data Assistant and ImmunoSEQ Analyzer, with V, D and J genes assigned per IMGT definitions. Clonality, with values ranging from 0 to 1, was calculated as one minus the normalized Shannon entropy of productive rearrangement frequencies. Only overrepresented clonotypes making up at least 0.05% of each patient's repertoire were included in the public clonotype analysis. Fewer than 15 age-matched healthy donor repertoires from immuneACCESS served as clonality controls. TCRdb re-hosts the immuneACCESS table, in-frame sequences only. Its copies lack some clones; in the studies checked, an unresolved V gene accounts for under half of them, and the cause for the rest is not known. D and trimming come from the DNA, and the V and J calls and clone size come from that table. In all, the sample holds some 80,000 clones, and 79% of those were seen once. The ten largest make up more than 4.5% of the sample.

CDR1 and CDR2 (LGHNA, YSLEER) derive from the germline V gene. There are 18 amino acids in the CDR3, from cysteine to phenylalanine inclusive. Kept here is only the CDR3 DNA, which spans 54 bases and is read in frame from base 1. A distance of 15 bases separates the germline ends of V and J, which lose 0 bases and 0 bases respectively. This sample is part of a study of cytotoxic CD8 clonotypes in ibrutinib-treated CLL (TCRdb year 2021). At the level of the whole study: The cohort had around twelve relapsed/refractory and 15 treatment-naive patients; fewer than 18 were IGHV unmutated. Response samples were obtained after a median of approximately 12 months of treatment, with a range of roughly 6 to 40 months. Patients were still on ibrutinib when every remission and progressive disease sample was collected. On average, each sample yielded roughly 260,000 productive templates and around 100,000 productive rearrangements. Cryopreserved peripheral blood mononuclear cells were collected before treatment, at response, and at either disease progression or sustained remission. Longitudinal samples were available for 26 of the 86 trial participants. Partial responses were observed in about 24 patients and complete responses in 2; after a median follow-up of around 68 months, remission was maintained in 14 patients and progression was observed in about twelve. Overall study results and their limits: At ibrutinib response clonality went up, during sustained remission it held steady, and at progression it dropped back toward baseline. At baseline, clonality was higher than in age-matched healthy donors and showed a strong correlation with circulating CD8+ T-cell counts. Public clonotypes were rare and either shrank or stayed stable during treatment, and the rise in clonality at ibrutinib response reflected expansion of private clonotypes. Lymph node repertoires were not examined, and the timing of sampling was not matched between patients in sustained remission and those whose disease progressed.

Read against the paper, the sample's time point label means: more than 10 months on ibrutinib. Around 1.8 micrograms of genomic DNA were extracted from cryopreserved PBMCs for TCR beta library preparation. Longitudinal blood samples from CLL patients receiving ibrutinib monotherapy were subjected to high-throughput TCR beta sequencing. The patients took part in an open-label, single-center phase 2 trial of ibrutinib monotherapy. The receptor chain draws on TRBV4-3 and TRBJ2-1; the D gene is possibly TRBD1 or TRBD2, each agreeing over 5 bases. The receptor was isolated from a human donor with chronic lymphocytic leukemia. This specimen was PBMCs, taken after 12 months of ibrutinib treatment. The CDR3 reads CASSQDGGAEASYNEQFF. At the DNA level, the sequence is TGCGCCAGCAGCCAAGATGGTGGGGCGGAGGCCTCCTACAATGAGCAGTTCTTC.